This passage covers 14 T cell receptor beta chains from one sample sequenced in a study of blood T cell repertoires in COVID-19. TCRdb's copy holds only in-frame clones and misses some; the assay was immunoSEQ multiplex PCR. In the table there are around 430,000 clones, approximately 87% of which are singletons. The sequencing sample was made of PBMCs or T cells enriched from blood (not recorded which). These receptors originate from a woman in her fifties or sixties who had recovered from COVID-19.

This chain uses TRBV6-5 with TRBJ2-2; perhaps TRBD1 as D (6 bases). Germline assignment: CDR1 MNHEY and CDR2 SVGAGI. Between the trimmed V and J ends, which lost 6 bases and 4 bases, there was a span of 15 bases. The CDR3 sequence is 15 residues long. CDR3: CASRKGQGFTGELFF. CDR3 DNA: TGTGCCAGCAGGAAGGGACAAGGGTTCACCGGGGAGCTGTTTTTT.

J is TRBJ1-3 and V is TRBV14; D possibly corresponds to TRBD1 (5 bases). This CDR3 is 15 amino acids long. Germline CDR1 and CDR2: SGHDN and FVKESK. V was cut by 1 base and J by 2 bases, with 9 bases left in between. The CDR3 DNA follows: TGTGCCAGCAGCCAAGGCGGGACTGCTGGAAACACCATATATTTT. Its translation: CASSQGGTAGNTIYF.

The chain employs TRBV7-8 and TRBJ2-1; D perhaps matches TRBD1 (6 bases). With 5 bases removed from V and 8 bases from J, the gap between germline ends came to 19 bases. The germline gives CDR1 SGHVS, CDR2 FQNEAQ. CDR3 size: 15 residues. CDR3 amino acids: CASSGQTGTFDEQFF. CDR3 bases: TGTGCCAGCAGCGGACAAACCGGGACATTCGATGAGCAGTTCTTC.

The rearrangement joins TRBV4-1 to TRBJ1-1; no clear D. Per germline, CDR1 MGHRA and CDR2 YSYEKL. CDR3 size: 14 residues. Trimming removed 0 bases at V and 5 bases at J, with 10 bases between. In DNA, the CDR3 is TGCGCCAGCAGCCAAGAAGGACTGCTAACTGAAGCTTTCTTT. This encodes CASSQEGLLTEAFF.

The genes are TRBV9 and TRBJ2-5; 11 bases are a match to TRBD2. The CDR3 sequence is 16 residues long. CDR1 is SGDLS and CDR2 is YYNGEE in the germline V gene. V trimming: 0 bases; J trimming: 4 bases; junction bases outside the gene matches: 5. CDR3 loop: CASSVATSGGRETQYF. The CDR3 DNA is TGTGCCAGCAGCGTAGCTACTAGCGGGGGACGAGAGACCCAGTACTTC. The full variable domain, its missing parts supplied by reference TRBV9 and TRBJ2-5, is DSGVTQTPKHLITATGQRVTLRCSPRSGDLSVYWYQQSLDQGLQFLIQYYNGEERAKGNILERFSAQQFPDLHSELNLSSLELGDSALYFCASSVATSGGRETQYFGPGTRLLVL.

This chain links TRBV28 with TRBJ1-3; no firm D call. The V and J ends lost 8 bases and 1 base respectively, with 9 bases between them. Germline V gene lookup returns CDR1 MDHEN and CDR2 SYDVKM. The CDR3 extends over 13 amino acids. The CDR3 region is CASLEVSGNTIYF. The CDR3 DNA follows: TGTGCCAGCTTAGAGGTTTCTGGAAACACCATATATTTT. Full variable domain (missing parts from reference TRBV28 and TRBJ1-3): DVKVTQSSRYLVKRTGEKVFLECVQDMDHENMFWYRQDPGLGLRLIYFSYDVKMKEKGDIPEGYSVSREKKERFSLILESASTNQTSMYLCASLEVSGNTIYFGEGSWLTVV.

The chain carries TRBV7-2 and TRBJ1-5; TRBD1 might be the D (5 bases). The CDR3 extends over 14 amino acids. Germline V gives CDR1 SGHTA, CDR2 FQGNSA. V lost 5 bases and J lost 3, with 11 bases in between. The CDR3 reads CASSPGRANQPQHF. CDR3 DNA sequence: TGTGCCAGCAGCCCCGGCAGGGCCAATCAGCCCCAGCATTTT.

In this sample, this clone turned up a few times. This CDR3 is also generated by other DNA sequences in the sample. This chain uses TRBV7-9 with TRBJ1-1; perhaps TRBD1 as D (6 bases). This CDR3 is built from 14 residues. V was shortened by 1 base and J by 3 bases, with 9 bases between the two germline ends. Looked up from germline, CDR1 is SEHNR and CDR2 is FQNEAQ (reference sequence). CDR3 sequence: CASSLVSGDTEAFF. The CDR3 region has the DNA TGTGCCAGCAGCTTAGTCTCAGGGGACACTGAAGCTTTCTTT.

The CDR3 DNA reads TGTGCCAGCAGCCCAGCAGGGTCCTATGGCTACACCTTC. This encodes CASSPAGSYGYTF. The chain combines TRBV3-1 (or the pseudogene TRBV3-2) with TRBJ1-2, with D possibly matching TRBD1 (5 bases). The CDR3 covers 13 residues. Germline loops: CDR1 LGHDT, CDR2 YNNKEL (reference sequence). V was trimmed by 4 bases and J by 4 bases, leaving 10 bases between them.

V is TRBV2 and J is TRBJ1-2; 8 nucleotides line up with TRBD1. Germline V lookup: CDR1 SNHLY, CDR2 FYNNEI. The CDR3 runs to 14 residues. V was pared by 8 bases and J by 4 bases, with 9 bases of the junction left unmatched. DNA of the CDR3: TGTGCCAGCGGAAGGACAGGGTTTGGCTATGGCTACACCTTC. As protein: CASGRTGFGYGYTF.

The chain uses TRBV5-5 and TRBJ2-1; tentatively, D is TRBD1 (7 bases). Germline V lookup: CDR1 SGHKS, CDR2 YYEKEE (reference sequence). The CDR3 is 18 amino acids. With 3 bases removed from V and 1 base from J, the gap between germline ends came to 20 bases. The CDR3 bases are TGTGCCAGCAGCTCCTCGATACCGACAGGGAGGTCCTACAATGAGCAGTTCTTC. Residues: CASSSSIPTGRSYNEQFF.

The chain couples TRBV13 to TRBJ1-3; 8 nucleotides match TRBD1. The CDR3 totals 18 residues. With V trimmed by 1 base and J by 4 bases, 12 bases remained unmatched. Per the germline V gene, CDR1 is PRHDT and CDR2 is FYEKMQ (reference sequence). This chain's CDR3 is CASSLDGTGTPGGNTIYF. For the CDR3, the DNA is TGTGCCAGCAGCTTAGATGGGACAGGTACTCCTGGCGGAAACACCATATATTTT. The full variable domain, its missing parts supplied by reference TRBV13 and TRBJ1-3, is AAGVIQSPRHLIKEKRETATLKCYPIPRHDTVYWYQQGPGQDPQFLISFYEKMQSDKGSIPDRFSAQQFSDYHSELNMSSLELGDSALYFCASSLDGTGTPGGNTIYFGEGSWLTVV.

V gene TRBV2 combines with J gene TRBJ1-2; D unclear. This CDR3 region has 12 residues. V lost 4 bases and J 4 bases, leaving 7 bases between the germline ends. Germline-derived CDR1 and CDR2 are SNHLY and FYNNEI. The DNA of the CDR3 is TGTGCCAGCAGTGGCGCCGGCTATGGCTACACCTTC. Its translation: CASSGAGYGYTF.

The rearrangement links TRBV28 to TRBJ1-1; D may be TRBD1 (5 bases). The germline V gene encodes CDR1 MDHEN and CDR2 SYDVKM. The V and J ends lost 6 bases and 9 bases respectively, with 17 bases between them. The CDR3 loop spans 13 amino acids. CDR3 sequence: CASSPPSTAQAFF. In DNA form, the CDR3 reads TGTGCCAGCAGCCCCCCCTCGACAGCGCAAGCTTTCTTT.